The clone carrying this T cell receptor (beta chain) has a count of ten or more. Methods described previously, with TCR primers listed, were used for bulk TCR libraries. MiXCR, applied by TCRdb to the PCR reads, yields one record per CDR3 protein. The sample has under 600,000 distinct CDR3 sequences, around 21% seen once. The CDR3 spans 13 residues. Germline CDR1 SNHLY, CDR2 FYNNEI. V was shortened by 4 bases and J by 2 bases, with 9 bases between the two germline ends. The data stem from a study of molecular identifiers for immune sequencing clone quantification. The specimen was naive CD8+ T cells from blood, with Jurkat cell RNA spiked in. Sample subset: FACS-sorted CD8+CD4-CCR7+CD45RA+ naive T cells. V usage is TRBV2 and J usage is TRBJ2-7; D might be TRBD1 (7 bases). The sequence was collected from a human donor in good health. Some libraries in this study had Jurkat cell RNA spiked in. The CDR3 DNA is TGTGCCAGCAGTGGGAGGGGGCCCTACGAGCAGTACTTC. Its protein product is CASSGRGPYEQYF. Supplemented by reference TRBV2 and TRBJ2-7, the full variable domain reads EPEVTQTPSHQVTQMGQEVILRCVPISNHLYFYWYRQILGQKVEFLVSFYNNEISEKSEIFDDQFSVERPDGSNFTLKIRSTKLEDSAMYFCASSGRGPYEQYFGPGTRLTVT.